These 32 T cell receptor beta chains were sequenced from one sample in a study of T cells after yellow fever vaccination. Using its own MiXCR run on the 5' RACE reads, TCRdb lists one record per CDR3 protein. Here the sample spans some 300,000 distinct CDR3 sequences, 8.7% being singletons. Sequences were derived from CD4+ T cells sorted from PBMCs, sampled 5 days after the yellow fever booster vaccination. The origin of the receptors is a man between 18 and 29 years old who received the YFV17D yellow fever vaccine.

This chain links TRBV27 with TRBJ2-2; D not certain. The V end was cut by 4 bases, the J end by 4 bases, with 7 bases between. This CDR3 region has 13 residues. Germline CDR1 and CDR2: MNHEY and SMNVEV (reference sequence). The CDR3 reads CASSYYSTGELFF. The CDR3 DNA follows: TGTGCCAGCAGTTACTACAGCACCGGGGAGCTGTTTTTT.

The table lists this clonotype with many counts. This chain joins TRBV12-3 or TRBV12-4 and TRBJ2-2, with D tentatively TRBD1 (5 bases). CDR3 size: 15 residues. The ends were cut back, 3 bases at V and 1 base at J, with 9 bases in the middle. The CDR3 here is CASSFRTGNTGELFF. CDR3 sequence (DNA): TGTGCCAGCAGTTTCAGAACAGGGAACACCGGGGAGCTGTTTTTT.

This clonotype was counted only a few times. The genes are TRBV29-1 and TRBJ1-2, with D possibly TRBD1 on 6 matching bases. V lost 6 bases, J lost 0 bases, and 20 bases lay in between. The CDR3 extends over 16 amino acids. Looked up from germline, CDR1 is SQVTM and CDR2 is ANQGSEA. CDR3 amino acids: CSVDTDSVLANYGYTF. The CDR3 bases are TGCAGCGTAGATACGGACAGCGTGTTAGCTAACTATGGCTACACCTTC.

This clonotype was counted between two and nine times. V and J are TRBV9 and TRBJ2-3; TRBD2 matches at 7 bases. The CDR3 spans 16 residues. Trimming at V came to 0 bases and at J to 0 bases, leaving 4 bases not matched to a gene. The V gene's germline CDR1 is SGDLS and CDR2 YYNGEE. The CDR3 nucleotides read TGTGCCAGCAGCGTAGGGCTAGCGGACAGCACAGATACGCAGTATTTT. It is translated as CASSVGLADSTDTQYF.

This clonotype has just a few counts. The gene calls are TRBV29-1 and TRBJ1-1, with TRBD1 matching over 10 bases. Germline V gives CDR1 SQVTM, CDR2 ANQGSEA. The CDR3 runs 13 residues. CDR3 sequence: CSISRTGGDEAFF. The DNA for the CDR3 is TGCAGTATTTCCCGGACAGGGGGGGATGAAGCTTTCTTT.

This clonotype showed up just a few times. CDR3 coding DNA: TGTGCCAGCAGCCTCGAAACCGGACTAGCGGGGGTGGAGACCCAGTACTTC. This codes for CASSLETGLAGVETQYF. This rearrangement joins TRBV7-2 to TRBJ2-5, with 13 bases matching TRBD2. The germline gives CDR1 SGHTA, CDR2 FQGNSA. The CDR3 loop spans 17 amino acids. V lost 5 bases, J lost 5 bases, and 11 bases stayed unmatched.

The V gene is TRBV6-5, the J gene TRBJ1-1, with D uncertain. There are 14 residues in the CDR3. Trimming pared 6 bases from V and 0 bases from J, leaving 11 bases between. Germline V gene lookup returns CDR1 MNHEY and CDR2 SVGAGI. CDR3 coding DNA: TGTGCCAGCAGAGTGACGGCTATGAACACTGAAGCTTTCTTT. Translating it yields CASRVTAMNTEAFF.

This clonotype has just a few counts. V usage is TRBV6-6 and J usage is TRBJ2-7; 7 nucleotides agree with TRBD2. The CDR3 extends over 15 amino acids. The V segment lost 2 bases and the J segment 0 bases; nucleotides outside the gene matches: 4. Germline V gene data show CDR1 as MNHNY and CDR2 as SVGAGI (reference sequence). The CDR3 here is CASSYGSGFSYEQYV. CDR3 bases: TGTGCCAGCAGTTACGGTAGCGGGTTCTCCTACGAGCAGTACGTC.

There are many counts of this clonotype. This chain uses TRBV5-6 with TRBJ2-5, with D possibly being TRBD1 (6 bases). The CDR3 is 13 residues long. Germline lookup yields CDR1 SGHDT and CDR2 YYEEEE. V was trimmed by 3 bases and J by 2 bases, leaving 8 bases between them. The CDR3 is CASSYDRQETQYF. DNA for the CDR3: TGTGCCAGCAGCTACGACAGGCAAGAGACCCAGTACTTC.

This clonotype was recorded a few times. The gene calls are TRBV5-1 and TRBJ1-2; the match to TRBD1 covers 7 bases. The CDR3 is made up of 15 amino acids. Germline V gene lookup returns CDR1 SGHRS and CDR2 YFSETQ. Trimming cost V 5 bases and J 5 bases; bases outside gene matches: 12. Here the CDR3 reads CASRAGGAYLYGYTF. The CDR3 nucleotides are TGCGCCAGCAGGGCAGGGGGTGCCTACCTTTATGGCTACACCTTC. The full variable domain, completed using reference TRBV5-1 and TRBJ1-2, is KAGVTQTPRYLIKTRGQQVTLSCSPISGHRSVSWYQQTPGQGLQFLFEYFSETQRNKGNFPGRFSGRQFSNSRSEMNVSTLELGDSALYLCASRAGGAYLYGYTFGSGTRLTVV.

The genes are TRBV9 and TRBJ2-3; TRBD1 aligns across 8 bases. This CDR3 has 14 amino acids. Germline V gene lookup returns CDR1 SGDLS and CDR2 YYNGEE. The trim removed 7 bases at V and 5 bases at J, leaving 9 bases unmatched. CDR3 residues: CASAKGQGGDTQYF. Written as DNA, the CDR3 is TGTGCCAGCGCCAAAGGACAGGGAGGAGATACGCAGTATTTT. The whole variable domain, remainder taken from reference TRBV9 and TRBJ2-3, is DSGVTQTPKHLITATGQRVTLRCSPRSGDLSVYWYQQSLDQGLQFLIQYYNGEERAKGNILERFSAQQFPDLHSELNLSSLELGDSALYFCASAKGQGGDTQYFGPGTRLTVL.

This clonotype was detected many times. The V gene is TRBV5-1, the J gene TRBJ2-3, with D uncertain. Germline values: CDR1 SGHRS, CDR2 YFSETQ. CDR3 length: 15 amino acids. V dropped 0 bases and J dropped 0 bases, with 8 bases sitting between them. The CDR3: CASSLAQTSTDTQYF. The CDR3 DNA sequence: TGCGCCAGCAGCTTGGCCCAAACAAGCACAGATACGCAGTATTTT.

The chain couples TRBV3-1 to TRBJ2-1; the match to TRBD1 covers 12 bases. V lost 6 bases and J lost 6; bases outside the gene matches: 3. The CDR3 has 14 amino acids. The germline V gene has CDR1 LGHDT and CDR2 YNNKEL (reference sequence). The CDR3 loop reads CASSGTGGSNEQFF. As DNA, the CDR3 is TGTGCCAGCAGTGGGACAGGGGGCAGCAATGAGCAGTTCTTC.

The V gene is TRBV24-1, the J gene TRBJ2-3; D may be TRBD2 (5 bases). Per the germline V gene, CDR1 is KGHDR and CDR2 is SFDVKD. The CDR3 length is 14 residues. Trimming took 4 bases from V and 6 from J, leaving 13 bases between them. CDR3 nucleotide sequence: TGTGCCACCAGTGACCCCACCTCGGGGGATACGCAGTATTTT. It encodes CATSDPTSGDTQYF.

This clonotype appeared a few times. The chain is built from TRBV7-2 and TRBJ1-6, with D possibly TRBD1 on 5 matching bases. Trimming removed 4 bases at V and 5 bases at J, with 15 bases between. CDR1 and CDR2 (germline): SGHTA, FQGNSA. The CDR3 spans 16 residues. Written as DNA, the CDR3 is TGTGCCAGCAGCTCAACGGGGGGACGGAATAATTCACCCCTCCACTTT. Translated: CASSSTGGRNNSPLHF.

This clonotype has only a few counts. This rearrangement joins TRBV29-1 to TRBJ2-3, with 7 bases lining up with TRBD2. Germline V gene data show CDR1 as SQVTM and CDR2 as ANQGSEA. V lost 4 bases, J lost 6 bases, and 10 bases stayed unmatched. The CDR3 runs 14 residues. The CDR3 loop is CSVGIGTKRDTQYF. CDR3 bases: TGCAGCGTTGGAATCGGGACTAAAAGGGATACGCAGTATTTT.

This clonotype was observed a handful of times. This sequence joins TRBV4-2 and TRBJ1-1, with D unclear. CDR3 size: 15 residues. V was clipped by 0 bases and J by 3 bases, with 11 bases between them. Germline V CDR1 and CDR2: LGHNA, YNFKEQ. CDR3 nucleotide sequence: TGTGCCAGCAGCCAAGATGGGGAGATTTACACTGAAGCTTTCTTT. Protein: CASSQDGEIYTEAFF.

CDR3 in DNA: TGCAGTGCTAGGGTTTGGGGGGGACCTAACTATGGCTACACCTTC. Amino acids: CSARVWGGPNYGYTF. The chain links TRBV20-1 to TRBJ1-2; TRBD1 might be the D (5 bases). Trimming removed 3 bases at V and 0 bases at J, with 14 bases between. Germline values: CDR1 DFQATT, CDR2 SNEGSKA (reference sequence). The length of the CDR3 is 15 residues.

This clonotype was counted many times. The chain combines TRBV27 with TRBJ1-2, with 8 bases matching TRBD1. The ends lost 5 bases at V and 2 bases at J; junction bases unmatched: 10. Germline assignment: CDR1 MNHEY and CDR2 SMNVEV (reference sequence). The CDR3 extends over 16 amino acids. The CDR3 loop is CASSPRTGSGNYGYTF. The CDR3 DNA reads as TGTGCCAGCAGTCCCCGGACAGGGAGCGGCAACTATGGCTACACCTTC.

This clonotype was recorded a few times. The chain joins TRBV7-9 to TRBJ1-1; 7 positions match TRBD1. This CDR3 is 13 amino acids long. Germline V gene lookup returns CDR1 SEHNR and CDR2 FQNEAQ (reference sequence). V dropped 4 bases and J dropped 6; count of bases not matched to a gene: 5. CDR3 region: CASSSRGDAEAFF. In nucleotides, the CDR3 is TGTGCCAGCAGCTCCAGGGGGGACGCTGAAGCTTTCTTT.

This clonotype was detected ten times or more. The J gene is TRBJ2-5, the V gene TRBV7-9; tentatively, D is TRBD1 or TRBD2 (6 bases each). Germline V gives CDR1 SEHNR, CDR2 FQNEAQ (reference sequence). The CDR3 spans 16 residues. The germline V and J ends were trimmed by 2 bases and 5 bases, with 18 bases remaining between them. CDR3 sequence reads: CASSLFRGADKETQYF. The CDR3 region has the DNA TGTGCCAGCAGCTTATTTAGGGGGGCCGACAAGGAGACCCAGTACTTC.

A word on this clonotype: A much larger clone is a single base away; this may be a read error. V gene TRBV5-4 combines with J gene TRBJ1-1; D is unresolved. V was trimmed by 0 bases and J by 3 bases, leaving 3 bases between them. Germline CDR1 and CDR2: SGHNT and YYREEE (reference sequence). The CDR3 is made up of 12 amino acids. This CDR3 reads CASSLEYTEAFF. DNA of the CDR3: TGTGCCAGCAGCTTGGAGTACACTGAAGCTTTCTTT.

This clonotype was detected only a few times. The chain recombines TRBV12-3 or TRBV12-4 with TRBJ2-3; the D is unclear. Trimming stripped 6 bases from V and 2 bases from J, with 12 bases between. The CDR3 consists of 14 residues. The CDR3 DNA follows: TGTGCCAGCAGCCATCAGGACGCCACAGATACGCAGTATTTT. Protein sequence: CASSHQDATDTQYF.

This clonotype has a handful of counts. In DNA form, the CDR3 reads TGCGCCAGCAGCCCTAGACAGGGGGCCCACTATCGCAATCAGCCCCAGCATTTT. Its protein product is CASSPRQGAHYRNQPQHF. The chain combines TRBV4-1 with TRBJ1-5; 10 nucleotides agree with TRBD1. Germline CDR1 reads MGHRA; CDR2 reads YSYEKL. With 4 bases clipped from V and 2 bases from J, the junction kept 11 bases outside the gene matches. The CDR3 is made up of 18 amino acids.

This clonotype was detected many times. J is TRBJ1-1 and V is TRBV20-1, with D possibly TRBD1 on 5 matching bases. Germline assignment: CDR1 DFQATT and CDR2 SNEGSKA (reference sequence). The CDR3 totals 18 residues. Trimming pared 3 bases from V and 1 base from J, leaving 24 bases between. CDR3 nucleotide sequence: TGCAGTGCTAGGCGCCTATTCAGTAGCCAGGGTAGGAACACTGAAGCTTTCTTT. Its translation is CSARRLFSSQGRNTEAFF.

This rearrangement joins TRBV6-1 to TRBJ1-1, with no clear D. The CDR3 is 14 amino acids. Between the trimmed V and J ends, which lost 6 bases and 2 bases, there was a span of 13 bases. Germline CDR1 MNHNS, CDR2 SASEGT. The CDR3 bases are TGTGCCAGCAGAGCGGGTGGGAGCAACACTGAAGCTTTCTTT. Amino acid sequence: CASRAGGSNTEAFF.

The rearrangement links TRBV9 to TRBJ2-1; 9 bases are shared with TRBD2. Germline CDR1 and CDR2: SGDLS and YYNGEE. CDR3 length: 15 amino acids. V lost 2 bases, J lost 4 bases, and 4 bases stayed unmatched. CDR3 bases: TGTGCCAGCAGCGTTTCGACTAGCGGATACAATGAGCAGTTCTTC. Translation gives CASSVSTSGYNEQFF.

CDR3: CASSTQYSYTEAFF. The CDR3 nucleotides are TGTGCCAGCAGCACCCAGTATAGCTACACTGAAGCTTTCTTT. V usage is TRBV7-9 and J usage is TRBJ1-1, with D unresolved. CDR1 is SEHNR and CDR2 is FQNEAQ in the germline V gene (reference sequence). This CDR3 has 14 amino acids. V shed 5 bases and J shed 3 bases, with 13 bases lying between them.

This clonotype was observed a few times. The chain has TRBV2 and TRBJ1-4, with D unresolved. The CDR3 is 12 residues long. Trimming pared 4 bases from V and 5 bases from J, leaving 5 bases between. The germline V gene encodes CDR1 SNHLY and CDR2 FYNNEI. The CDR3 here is CASSGRNEKLFF. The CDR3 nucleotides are TGTGCCAGCAGTGGGAGGAATGAAAAACTGTTTTTT.

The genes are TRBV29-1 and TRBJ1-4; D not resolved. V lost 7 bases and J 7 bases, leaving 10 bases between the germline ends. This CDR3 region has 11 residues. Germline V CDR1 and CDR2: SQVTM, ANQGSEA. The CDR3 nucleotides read TGCAGCGGCGGGTTGGGTGAAAAACTGTTTTTT. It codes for CSGGLGEKLFF.

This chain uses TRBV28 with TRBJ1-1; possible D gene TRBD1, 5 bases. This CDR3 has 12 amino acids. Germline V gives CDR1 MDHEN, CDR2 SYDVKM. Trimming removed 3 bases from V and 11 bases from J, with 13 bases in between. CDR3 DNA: TGTGCCAGCAGTTTTTCGGACCGGGGGGCTTTCTTT. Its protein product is CASSFSDRGAFF.

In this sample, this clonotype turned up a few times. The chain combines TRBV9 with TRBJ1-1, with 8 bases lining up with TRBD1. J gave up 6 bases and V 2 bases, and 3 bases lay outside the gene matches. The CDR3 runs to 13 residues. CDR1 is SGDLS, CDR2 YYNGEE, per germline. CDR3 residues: CASSVVQGAEAFF. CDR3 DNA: TGTGCCAGCAGCGTGGTACAGGGGGCTGAAGCTTTCTTT. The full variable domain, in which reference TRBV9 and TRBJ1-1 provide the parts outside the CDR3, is DSGVTQTPKHLITATGQRVTLRCSPRSGDLSVYWYQQSLDQGLQFLIQYYNGEERAKGNILERFSAQQFPDLHSELNLSSLELGDSALYFCASSVVQGAEAFFGQGTRLTVV.